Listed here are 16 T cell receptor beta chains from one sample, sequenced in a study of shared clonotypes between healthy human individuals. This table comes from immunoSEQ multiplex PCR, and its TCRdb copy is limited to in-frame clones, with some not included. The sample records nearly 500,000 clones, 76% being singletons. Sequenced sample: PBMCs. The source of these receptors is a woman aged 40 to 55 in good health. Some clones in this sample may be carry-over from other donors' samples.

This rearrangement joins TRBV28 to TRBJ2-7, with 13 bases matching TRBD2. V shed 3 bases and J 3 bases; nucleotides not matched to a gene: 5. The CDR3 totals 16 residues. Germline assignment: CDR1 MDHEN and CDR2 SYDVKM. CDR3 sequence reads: CASSLIRTSGSYEQYF. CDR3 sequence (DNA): TGTGCCAGCAGTTTGATCCGGACTAGCGGGAGCTACGAGCAGTACTTC.

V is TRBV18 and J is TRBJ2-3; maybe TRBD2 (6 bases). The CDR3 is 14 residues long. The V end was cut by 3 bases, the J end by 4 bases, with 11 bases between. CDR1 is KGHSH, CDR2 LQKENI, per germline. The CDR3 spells CASSPRLVPDTQYF. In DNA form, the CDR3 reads TGTGCCAGCTCACCGCGACTAGTTCCAGATACGCAGTATTTT.

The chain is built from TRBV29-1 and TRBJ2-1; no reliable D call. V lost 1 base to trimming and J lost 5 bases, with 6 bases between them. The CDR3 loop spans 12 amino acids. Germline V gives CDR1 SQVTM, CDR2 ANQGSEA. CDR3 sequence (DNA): TGCAGCGTTGAAGCCTCGGACAATGAGCAGTTCTTC. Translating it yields CSVEASDNEQFF.

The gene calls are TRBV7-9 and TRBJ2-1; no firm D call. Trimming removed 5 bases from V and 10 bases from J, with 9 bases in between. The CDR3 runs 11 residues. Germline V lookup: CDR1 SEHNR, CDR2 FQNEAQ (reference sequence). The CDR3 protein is CASSIRQEQFF. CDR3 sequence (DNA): TGTGCCAGCAGCATCAGACAAGAGCAGTTCTTC.

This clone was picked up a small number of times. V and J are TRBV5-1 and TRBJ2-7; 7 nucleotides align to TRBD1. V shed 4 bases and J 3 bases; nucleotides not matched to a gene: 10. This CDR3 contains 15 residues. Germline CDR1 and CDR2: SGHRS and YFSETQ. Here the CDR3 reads CASSVQGTEYYEQYF. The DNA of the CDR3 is TGCGCCAGCAGCGTCCAGGGGACAGAATACTACGAGCAGTACTTC.

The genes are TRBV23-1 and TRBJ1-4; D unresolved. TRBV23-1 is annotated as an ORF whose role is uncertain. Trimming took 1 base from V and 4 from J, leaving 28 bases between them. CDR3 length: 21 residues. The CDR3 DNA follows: TGCGCCAGCAGTCAATTCCCCCCAAGGAGGCCTGGACGGCTGGTTAATGAAAAACTGTTTTTT. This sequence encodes CASSQFPPRRPGRLVNEKLFF.

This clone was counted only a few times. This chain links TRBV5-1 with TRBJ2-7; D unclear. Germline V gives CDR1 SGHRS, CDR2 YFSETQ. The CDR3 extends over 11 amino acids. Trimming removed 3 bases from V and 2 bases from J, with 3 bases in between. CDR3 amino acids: CASSSAYEQYF. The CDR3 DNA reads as TGCGCCAGCAGCTCCGCCTACGAGCAGTACTTC.

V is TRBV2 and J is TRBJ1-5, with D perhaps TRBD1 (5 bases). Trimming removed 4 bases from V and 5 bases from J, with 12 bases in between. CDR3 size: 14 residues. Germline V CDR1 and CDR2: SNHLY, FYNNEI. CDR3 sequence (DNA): TGTGCCAGCAGTGCGGAGGGGATTTATCAGCCCCAGCATTTT. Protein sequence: CASSAEGIYQPQHF.

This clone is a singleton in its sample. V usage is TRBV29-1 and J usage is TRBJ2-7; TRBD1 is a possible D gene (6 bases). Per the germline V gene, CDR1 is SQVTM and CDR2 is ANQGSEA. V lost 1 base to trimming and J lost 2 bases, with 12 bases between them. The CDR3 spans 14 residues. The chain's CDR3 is CSVEGQGRAYEQYF. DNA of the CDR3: TGCAGCGTTGAAGGGCAGGGGAGAGCCTACGAGCAGTACTTC.

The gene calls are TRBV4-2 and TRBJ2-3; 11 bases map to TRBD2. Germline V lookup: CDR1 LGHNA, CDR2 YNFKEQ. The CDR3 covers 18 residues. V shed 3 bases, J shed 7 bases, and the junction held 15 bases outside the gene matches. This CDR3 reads CASSHLPPGLAATNTQYF. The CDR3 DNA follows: TGTGCCAGCAGCCACCTTCCTCCGGGACTAGCGGCTACTAATACGCAGTATTTT.

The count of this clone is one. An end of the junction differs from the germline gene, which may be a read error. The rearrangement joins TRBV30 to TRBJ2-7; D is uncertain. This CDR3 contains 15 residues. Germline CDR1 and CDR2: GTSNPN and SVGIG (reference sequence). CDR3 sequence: CALALDQVVAYEQYF. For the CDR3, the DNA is TGTGCCTTAGCCTTGGACCAGGTAGTGGCCTACGAGCAGTATTTC.

CDR3 bases: TGTGCCAGCTCGCCGGGACAGGGGATGGGAGAGACCCAGTACTTC. This codes for CASSPGQGMGETQYF. The chain joins TRBV18 to TRBJ2-5, with 10 bases fitting TRBD1. Germline trimming cut 6 bases from V and 4 bases from J; bases unmatched to any gene: 8. CDR3 length equals 15 residues. Germline loops: CDR1 KGHSH, CDR2 LQKENI. Looking up the rest from reference TRBV18 and TRBJ2-5 gives the full variable domain: NAGVMQNPRHLVRRRGQEARLRCSPMKGHSHVYWYRQLPEEGLKFMVYLQKENIIDESGMPKERFSAEFPKEGPSILRIQQVVRGDSAAYFCASSPGQGMGETQYFGPGTRLLVL.

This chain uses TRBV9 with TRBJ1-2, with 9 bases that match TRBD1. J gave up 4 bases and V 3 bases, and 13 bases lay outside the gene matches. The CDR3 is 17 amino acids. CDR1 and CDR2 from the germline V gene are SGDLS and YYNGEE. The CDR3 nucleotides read TGTGCCAGCAGCGCCAGCAGGACAGGGGATTTTGGCTATGGCTACACCTTC. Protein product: CASSASRTGDFGYGYTF.

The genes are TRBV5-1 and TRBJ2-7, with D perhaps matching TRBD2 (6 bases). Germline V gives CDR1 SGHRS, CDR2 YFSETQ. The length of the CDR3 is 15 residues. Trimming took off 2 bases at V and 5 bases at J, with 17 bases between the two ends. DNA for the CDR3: TGCGCCAGCAGCTTAGGAGGAGCGGGCTTTAACGAGCAGTACTTC. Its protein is CASSLGGAGFNEQYF.

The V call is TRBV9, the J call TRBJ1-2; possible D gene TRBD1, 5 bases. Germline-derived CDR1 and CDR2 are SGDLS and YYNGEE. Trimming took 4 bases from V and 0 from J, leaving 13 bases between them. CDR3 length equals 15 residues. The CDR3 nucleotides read TGTGCCAGCAGCACAGACAGCCGTGCTAACTATGGCTACACCTTC. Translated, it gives CASSTDSRANYGYTF. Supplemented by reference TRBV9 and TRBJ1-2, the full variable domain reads DSGVTQTPKHLITATGQRVTLRCSPRSGDLSVYWYQQSLDQGLQFLIQYYNGEERAKGNILERFSAQQFPDLHSELNLSSLELGDSALYFCASSTDSRANYGYTFGSGTRLTVV.

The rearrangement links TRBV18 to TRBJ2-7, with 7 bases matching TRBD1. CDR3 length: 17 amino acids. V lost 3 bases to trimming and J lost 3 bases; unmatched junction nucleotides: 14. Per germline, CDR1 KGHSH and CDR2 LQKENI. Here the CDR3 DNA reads TGTGCCAGCTCACCTCGCCCCCGGGACAGATACCACTACGAGCAGTACTTC. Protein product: CASSPRPRDRYHYEQYF.